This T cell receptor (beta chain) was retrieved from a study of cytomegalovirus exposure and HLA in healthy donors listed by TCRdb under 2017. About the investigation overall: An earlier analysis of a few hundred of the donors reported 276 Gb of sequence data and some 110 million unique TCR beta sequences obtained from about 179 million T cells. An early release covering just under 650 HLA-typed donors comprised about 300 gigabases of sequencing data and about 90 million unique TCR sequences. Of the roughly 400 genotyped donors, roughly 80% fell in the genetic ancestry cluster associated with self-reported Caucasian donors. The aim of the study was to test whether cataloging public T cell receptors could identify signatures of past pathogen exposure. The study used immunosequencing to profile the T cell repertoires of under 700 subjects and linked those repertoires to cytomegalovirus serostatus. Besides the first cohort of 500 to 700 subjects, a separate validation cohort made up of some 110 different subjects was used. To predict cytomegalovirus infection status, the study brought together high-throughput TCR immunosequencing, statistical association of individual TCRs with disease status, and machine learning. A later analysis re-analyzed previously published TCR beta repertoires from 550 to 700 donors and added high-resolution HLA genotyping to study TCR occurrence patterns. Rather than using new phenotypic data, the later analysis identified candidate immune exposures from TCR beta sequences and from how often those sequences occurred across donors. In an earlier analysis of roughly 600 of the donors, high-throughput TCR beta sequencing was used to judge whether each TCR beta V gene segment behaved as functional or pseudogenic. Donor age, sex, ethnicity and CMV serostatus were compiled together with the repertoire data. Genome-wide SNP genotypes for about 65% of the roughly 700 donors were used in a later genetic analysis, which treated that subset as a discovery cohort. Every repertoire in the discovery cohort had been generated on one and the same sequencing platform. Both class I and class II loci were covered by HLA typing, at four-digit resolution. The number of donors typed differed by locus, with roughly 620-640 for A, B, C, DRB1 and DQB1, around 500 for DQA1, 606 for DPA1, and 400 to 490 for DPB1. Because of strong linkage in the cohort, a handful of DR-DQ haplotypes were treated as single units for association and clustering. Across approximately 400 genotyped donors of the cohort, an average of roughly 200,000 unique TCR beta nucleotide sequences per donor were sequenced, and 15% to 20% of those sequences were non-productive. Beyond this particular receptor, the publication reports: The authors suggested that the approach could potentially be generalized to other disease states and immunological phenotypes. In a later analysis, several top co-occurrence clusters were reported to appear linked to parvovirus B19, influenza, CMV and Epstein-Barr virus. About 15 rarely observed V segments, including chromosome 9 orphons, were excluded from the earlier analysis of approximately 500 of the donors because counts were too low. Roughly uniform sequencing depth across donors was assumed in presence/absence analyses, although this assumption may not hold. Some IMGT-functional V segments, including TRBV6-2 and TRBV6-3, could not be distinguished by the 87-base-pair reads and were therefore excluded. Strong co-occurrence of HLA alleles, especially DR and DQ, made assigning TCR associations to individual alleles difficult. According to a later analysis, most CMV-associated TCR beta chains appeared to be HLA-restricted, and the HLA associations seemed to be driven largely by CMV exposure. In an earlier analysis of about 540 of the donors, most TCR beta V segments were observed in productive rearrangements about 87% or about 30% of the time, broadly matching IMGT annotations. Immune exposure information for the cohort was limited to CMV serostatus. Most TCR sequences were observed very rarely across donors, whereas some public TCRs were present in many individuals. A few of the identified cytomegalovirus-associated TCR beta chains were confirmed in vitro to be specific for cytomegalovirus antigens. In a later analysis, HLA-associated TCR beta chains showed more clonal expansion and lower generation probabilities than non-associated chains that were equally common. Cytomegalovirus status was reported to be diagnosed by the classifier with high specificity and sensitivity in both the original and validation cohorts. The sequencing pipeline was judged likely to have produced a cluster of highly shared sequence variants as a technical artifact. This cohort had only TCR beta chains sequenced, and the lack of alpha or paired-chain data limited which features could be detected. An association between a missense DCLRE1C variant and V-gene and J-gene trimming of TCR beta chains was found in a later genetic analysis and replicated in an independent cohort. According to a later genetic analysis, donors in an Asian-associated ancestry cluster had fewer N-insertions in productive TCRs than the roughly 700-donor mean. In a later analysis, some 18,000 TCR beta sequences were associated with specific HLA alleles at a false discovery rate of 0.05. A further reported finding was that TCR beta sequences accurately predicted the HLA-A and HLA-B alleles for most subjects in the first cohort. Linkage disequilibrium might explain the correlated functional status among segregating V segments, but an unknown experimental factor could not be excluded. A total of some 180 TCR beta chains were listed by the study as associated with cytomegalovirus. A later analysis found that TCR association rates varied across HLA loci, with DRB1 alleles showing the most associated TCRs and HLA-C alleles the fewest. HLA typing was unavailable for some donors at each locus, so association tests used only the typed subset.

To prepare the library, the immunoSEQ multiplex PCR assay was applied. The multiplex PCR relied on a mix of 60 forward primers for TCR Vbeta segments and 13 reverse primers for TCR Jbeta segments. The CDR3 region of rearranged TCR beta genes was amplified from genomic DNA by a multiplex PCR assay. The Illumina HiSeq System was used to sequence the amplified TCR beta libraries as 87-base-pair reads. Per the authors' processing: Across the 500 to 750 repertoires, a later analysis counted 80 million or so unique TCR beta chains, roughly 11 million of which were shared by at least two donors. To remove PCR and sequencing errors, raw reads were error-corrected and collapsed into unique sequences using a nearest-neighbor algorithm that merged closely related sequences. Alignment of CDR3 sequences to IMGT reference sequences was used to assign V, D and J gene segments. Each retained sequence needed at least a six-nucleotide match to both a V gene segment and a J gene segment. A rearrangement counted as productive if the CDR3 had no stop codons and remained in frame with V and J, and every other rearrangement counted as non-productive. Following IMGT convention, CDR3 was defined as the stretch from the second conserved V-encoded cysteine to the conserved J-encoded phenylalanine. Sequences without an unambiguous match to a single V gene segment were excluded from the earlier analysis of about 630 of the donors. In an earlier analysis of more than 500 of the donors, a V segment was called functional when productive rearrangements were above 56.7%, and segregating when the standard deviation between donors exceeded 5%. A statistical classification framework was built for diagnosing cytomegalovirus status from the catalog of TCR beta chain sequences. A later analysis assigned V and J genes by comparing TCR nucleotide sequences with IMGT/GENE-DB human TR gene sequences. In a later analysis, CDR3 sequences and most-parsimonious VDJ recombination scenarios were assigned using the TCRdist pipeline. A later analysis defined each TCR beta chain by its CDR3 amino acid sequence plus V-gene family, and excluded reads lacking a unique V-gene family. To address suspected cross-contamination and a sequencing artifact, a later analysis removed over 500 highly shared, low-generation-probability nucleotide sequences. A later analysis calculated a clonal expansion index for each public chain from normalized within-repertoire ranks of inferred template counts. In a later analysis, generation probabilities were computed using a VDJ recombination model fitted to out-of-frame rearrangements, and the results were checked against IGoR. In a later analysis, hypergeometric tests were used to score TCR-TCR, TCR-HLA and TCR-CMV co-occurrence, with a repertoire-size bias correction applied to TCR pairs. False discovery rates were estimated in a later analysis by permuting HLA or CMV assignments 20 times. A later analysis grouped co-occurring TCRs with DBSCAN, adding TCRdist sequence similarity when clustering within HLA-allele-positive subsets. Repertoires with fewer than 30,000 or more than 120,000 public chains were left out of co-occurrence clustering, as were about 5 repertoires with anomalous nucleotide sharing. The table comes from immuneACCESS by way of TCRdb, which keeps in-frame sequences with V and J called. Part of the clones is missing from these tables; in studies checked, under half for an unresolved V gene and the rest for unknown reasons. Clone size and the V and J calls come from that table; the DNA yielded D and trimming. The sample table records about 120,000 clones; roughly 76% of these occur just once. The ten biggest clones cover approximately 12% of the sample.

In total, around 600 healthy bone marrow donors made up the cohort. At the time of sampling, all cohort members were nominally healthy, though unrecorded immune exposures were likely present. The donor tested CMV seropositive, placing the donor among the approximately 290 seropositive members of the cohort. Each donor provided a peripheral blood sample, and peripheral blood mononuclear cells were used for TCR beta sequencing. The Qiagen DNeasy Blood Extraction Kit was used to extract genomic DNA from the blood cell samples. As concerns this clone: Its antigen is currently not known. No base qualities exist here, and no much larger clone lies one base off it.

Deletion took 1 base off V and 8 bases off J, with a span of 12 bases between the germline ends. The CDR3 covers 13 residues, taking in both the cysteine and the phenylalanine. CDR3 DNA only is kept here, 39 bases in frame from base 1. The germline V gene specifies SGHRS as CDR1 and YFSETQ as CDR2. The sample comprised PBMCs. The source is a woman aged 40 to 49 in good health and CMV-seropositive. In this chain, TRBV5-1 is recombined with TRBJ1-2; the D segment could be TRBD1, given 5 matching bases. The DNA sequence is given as TGCGCCAGCAGCTTGCAGGGCGAAGGGGGCTACACCTTC. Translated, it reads CASSLQGEGGYTF.